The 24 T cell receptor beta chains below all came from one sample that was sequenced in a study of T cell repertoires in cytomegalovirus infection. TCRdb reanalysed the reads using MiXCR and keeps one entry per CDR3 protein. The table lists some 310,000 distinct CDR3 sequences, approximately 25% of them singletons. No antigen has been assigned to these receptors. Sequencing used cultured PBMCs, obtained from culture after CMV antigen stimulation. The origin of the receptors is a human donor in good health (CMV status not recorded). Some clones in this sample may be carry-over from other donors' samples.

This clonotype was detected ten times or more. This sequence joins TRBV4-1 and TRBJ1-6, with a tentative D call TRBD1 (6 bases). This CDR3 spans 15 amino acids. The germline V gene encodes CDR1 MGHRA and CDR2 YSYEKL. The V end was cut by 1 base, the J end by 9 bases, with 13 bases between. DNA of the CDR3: TGCGCCAGCAGCCAAGTCTTGGCCAGGGGTTCACCCCTCCACTTT. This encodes CASSQVLARGSPLHF.

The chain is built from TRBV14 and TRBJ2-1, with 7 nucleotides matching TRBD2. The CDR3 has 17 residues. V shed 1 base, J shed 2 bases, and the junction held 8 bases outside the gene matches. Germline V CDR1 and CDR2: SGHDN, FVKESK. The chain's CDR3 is CASSQVSGDYPYNEQFF. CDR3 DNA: TGTGCCAGCAGCCAAGTGAGCGGGGACTACCCCTACAATGAGCAGTTCTTC.

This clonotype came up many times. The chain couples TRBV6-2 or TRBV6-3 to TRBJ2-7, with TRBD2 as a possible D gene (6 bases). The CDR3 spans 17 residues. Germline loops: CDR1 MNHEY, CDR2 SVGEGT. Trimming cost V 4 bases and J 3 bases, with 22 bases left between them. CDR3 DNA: TGTGCCAGCAGTTTTACGGAGTCGGGACTCCTAGACTACGAGCAGTACGTC. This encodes CASSFTESGLLDYEQYV.

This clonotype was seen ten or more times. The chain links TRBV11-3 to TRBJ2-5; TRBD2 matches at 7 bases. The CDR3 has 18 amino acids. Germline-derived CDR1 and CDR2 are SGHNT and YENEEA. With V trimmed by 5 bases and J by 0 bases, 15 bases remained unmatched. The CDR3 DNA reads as TGTGCCAGCAGCCCCATGGGAGGGCCGAATTTGTACCAAGAGACCCAGTACTTC. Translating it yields CASSPMGGPNLYQETQYF.

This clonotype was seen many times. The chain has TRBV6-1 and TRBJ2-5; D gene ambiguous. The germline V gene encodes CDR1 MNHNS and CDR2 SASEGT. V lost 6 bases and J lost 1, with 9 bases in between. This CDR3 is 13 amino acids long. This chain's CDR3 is CASSWTVQETQYF. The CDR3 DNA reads TGTGCCAGCAGCTGGACGGTCCAAGAGACCCAGTACTTC.

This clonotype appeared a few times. The CDR3 sequence is CASSPRTSGRAHEQFF. The CDR3 DNA reads as TGTGCCAGCAGCCCCCGAACTAGCGGGAGGGCCCATGAGCAGTTCTTC. The chain couples TRBV7-3 to TRBJ2-1; 13 nucleotides align to TRBD2. Germline assignment: CDR1 SGHTA and CDR2 FQGTGA. The CDR3 spans 16 residues. The trim removed 5 bases at V and 8 bases at J, leaving 9 bases unmatched. Using reference TRBV7-3 and TRBJ2-1 for the parts outside the CDR3, the full variable domain is GAGVSQTPSNKVTEKGKYVELRCDPISGHTALYWYRQSLGQGPEFLIYFQGTGAADDSGLPNDRFFAVRPEGSVSTLKIQRTERGDSAVYLCASSPRTSGRAHEQFFGPGTRLTVL.

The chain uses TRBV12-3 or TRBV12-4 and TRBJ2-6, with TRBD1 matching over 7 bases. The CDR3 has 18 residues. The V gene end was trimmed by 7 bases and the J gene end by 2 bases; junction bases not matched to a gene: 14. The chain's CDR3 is CASKKTGTALAGANVLTF. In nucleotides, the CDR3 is TGTGCCAGCAAAAAAACCGGGACAGCGCTTGCTGGGGCCAACGTCCTGACTTTC.

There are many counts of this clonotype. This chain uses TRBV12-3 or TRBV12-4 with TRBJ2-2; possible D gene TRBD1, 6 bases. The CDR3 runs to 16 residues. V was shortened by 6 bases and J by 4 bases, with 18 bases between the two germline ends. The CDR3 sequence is CASRPDRLRGTGELFF. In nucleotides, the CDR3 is TGTGCCAGCAGGCCGGACAGACTGAGGGGCACCGGGGAGCTGTTTTTT.

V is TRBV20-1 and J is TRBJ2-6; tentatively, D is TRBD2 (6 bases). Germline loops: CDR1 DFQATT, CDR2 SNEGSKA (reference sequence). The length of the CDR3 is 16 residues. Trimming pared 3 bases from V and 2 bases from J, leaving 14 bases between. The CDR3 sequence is CSASTGGRTGANVLTF. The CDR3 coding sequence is TGCAGTGCTAGTACCGGGGGACGAACTGGGGCCAACGTCCTGACTTTC.

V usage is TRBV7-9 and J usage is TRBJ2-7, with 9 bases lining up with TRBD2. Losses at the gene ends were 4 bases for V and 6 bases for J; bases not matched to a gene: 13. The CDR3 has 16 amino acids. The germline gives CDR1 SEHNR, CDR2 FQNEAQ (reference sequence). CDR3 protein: CASSSTLAGQRAEQYF. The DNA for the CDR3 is TGTGCCAGCAGCTCCACCCTAGCGGGACAGCGGGCCGAGCAGTACTTC. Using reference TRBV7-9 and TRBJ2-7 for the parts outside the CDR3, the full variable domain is DTGVSQNPRHKITKRGQNVTFRCDPISEHNRLYWYRQTLGQGPEFLTYFQNEAQLEKSRLLSDRFSAERPKGSFSTLEIQRTEQGDSAMYLCASSSTLAGQRAEQYFGPGTRLTVT.

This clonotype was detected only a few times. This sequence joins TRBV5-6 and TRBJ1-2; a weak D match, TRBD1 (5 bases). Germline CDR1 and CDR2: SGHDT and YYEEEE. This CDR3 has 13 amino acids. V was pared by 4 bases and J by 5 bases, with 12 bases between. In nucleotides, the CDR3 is TGTGCCAGCAGCCTGACTGGGACGTATGGCTACACCTTC. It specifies CASSLTGTYGYTF.

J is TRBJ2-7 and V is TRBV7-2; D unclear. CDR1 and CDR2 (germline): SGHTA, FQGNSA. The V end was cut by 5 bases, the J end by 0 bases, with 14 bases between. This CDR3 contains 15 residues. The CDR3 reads CASSAEGSPSYEQYF. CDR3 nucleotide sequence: TGTGCCAGCAGCGCCGAAGGGTCCCCCTCCTACGAGCAGTACTTC. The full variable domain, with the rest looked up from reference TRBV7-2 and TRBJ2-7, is GAGVSQSPSNKVTEKGKDVELRCDPISGHTALYWYRQSLGQGLEFLIYFQGNSAPDKSGLPSDRFSAERTGGSVSTLTIQRTQQEDSAVYLCASSAEGSPSYEQYFGPGTRLTVT.

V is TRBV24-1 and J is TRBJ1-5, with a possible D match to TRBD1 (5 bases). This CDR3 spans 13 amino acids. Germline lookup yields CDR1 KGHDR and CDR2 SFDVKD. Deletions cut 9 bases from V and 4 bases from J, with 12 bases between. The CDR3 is CATGGVGNQPQHF. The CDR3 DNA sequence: TGTGCCACCGGGGGGGTTGGGAATCAGCCCCAGCATTTT.

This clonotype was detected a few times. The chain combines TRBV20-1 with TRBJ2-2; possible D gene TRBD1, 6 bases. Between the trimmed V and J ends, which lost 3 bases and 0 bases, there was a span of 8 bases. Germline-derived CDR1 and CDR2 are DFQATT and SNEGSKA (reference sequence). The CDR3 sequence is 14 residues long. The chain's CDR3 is CSARWTANTGELFF. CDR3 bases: TGCAGTGCTAGGTGGACAGCGAACACCGGGGAGCTGTTTTTT.

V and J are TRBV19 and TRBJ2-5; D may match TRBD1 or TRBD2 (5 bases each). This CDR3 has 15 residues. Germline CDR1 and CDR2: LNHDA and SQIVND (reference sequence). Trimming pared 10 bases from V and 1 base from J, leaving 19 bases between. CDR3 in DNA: TGTGCCAAGAGCCGGGACCGTAACATCCAAGAGACCCAGTACTTC. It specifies CAKSRDRNIQETQYF. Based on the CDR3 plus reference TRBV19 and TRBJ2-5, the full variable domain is DGGITQSPKYLFRKEGQNVTLSCEQNLNHDAMYWYRQDPGQGLRLIYYSQIVNDFQKGDIAEGYSVSREKKESFPLTVTSAQKNPTAFYLCAKSRDRNIQETQYFGPGTRLLVL.

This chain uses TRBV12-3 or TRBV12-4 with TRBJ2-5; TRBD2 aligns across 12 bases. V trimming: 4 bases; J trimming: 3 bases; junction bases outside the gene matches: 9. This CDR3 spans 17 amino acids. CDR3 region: CASSSLSTSGSEETQYF. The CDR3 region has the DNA TGTGCCAGCAGTTCCCTTTCGACTAGCGGGAGTGAAGAGACCCAGTACTTC.

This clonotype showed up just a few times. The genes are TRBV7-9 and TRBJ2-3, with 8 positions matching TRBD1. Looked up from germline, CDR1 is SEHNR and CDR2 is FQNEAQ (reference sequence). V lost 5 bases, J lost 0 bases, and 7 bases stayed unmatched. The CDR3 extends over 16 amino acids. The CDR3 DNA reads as TGTGCCAGCAGCCCGCGGACAGGGCCTAGCACAGATACGCAGTATTTT. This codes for CASSPRTGPSTDTQYF.

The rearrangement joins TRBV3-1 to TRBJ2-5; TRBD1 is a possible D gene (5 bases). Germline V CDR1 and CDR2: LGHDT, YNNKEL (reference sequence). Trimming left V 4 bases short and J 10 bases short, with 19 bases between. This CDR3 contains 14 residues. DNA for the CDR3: TGTGCCAGCAGCCCGGTAGGGGCTGGCCAGGGCCAGTACTTC. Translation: CASSPVGAGQGQYF.

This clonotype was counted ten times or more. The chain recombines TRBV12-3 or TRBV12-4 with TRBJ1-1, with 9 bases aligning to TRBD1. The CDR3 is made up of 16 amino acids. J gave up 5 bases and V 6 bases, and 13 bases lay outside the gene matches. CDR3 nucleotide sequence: TGTGCCAGCAGCCCACGTGGTGCGACAGGGGGGACTGAAGCTTTCTTT. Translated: CASSPRGATGGTEAFF.

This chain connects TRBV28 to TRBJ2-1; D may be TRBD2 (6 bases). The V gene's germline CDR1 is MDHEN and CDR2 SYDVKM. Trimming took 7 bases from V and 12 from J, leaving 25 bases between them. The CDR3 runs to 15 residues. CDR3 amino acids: CASIAQTRRVTGQFF. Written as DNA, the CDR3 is TGTGCCAGCATCGCACAAACGAGGAGGGTAACAGGGCAGTTCTTC.

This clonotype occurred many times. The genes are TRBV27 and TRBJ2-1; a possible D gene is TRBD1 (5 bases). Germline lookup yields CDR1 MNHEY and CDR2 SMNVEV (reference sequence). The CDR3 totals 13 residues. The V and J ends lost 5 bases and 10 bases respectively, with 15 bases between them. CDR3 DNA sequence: TGTGCCAGCAGTCCTCAAAGGGGCGGAGAGCAGTTCTTC. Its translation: CASSPQRGGEQFF.

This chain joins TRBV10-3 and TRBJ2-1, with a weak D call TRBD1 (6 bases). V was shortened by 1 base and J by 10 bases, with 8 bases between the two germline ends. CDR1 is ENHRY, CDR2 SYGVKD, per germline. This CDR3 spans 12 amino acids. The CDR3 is CAISEFRGEQFF. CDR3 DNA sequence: TGTGCCATCAGTGAGTTTAGGGGGGAGCAGTTCTTC.

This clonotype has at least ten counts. This CDR3 is CASSLEGTYNEQFF. Here the CDR3 DNA reads TGTGCCAGCAGCTTAGAGGGGACCTACAATGAGCAGTTCTTC. The V gene is TRBV7-6, the J gene TRBJ2-1, with D perhaps TRBD1 (5 bases). CDR1 and CDR2 (germline): SGHVS, FNYEAQ. The germline V and J ends were trimmed by 1 base and 2 bases, with 6 bases remaining between them. There are 14 residues in the CDR3. Full variable domain (rest looked up from reference TRBV7-6 and TRBJ2-1): GAGVSQSPRYKVTKRGQDVALRCDPISGHVSLYWYRQALGQGPEFLTYFNYEAQQDKSGLPNDRFSAERPEGSISTLTIQRTEQRDSAMYRCASSLEGTYNEQFFGPGTRLTVL.

The CDR3 nucleotides read TGTGCCAGCAGTTTCGTGGGACAAGAGGGTCAGCCCCAGCATTTT. Amino acid sequence: CASSFVGQEGQPQHF. The genes are TRBV12-3 or TRBV12-4 and TRBJ1-5; D possibly corresponds to TRBD1 (6 bases). This CDR3 is built from 15 residues. Trimming took off 3 bases at V and 6 bases at J, with 15 bases between the two ends.